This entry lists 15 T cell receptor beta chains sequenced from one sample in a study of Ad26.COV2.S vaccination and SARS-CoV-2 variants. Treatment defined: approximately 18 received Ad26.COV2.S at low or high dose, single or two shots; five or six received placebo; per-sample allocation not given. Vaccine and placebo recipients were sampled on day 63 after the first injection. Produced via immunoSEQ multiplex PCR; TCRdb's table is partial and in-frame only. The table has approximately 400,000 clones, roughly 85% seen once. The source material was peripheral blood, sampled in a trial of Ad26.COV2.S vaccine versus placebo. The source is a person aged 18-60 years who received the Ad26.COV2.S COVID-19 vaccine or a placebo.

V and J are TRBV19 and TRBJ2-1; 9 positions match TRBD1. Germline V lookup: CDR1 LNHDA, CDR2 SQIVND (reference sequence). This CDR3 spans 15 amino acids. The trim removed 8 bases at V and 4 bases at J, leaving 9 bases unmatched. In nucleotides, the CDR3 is TGTGCCAGTCGGAGAGGACAGGGGACTTACAATGAGCAGTTCTTC. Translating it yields CASRRGQGTYNEQFF.

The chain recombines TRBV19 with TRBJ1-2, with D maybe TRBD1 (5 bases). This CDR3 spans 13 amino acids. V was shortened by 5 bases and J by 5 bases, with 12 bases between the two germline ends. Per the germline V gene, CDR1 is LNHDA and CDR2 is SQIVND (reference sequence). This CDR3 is CASSSLQGYGYTF. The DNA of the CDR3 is TGTGCCAGTAGTTCTCTTCAGGGATATGGCTACACCTTC.

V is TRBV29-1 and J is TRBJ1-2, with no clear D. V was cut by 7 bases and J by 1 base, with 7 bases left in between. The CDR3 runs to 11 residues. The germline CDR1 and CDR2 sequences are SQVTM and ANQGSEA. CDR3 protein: CSATVNYGYTF. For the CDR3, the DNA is TGCAGCGCCACAGTTAACTATGGCTACACCTTC. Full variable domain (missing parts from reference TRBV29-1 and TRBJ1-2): SAVISQKPSRDICQRGTSLTIQCQVDSQVTMMFWYRQQPGQSLTLIATANQGSEATYESGFVIDKFPISRPNLTFSTLTVSNMSPEDSSIYLCSATVNYGYTFGSGTRLTVV.

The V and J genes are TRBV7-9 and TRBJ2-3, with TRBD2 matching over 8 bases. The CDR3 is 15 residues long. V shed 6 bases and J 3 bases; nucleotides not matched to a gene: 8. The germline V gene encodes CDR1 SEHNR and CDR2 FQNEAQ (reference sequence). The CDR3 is CASRSSGRRTDTQYF. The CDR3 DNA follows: TGTGCCAGCAGATCCAGCGGGAGACGGACAGATACGCAGTATTTT.

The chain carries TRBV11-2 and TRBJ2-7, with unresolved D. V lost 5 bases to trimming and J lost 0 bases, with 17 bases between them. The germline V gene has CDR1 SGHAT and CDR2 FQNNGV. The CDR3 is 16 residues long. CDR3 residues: CASSRVRALSSYEQYF. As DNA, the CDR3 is TGTGCCAGCAGCCGCGTTCGGGCGTTAAGCTCCTACGAGCAGTACTTC.

CDR3 region: CASSYTGVDTQYF. The CDR3 DNA reads as TGTGCCAGCAGTTACACGGGGGTAGATACGCAGTATTTT. This chain joins TRBV6-2 or TRBV6-3 and TRBJ2-3; tentatively, D is TRBD2 (6 bases). The CDR3 covers 13 residues. The V and J ends lost 2 bases and 5 bases respectively, with 8 bases between them. Per germline, CDR1 MNHEY and CDR2 SVGEGT.

The chain's CDR3 is CASRTRQGAHLAWGYTF. In DNA, the CDR3 is TGTGCCAGTAGGACCCGCCAAGGGGCCCACTTGGCGTGGGGCTACACCTTC. This sequence joins TRBV19 and TRBJ1-2, with D possibly matching TRBD1 (5 bases). The CDR3 runs to 17 residues. V gave up 6 bases and J gave up 8 bases, with 28 bases separating them. Germline CDR1 LNHDA, CDR2 SQIVND (reference sequence).

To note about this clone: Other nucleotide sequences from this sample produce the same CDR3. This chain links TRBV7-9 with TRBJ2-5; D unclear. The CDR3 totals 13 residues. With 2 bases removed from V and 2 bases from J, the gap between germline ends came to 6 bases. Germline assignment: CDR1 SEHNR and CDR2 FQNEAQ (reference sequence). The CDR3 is CASSLYRQETQYF. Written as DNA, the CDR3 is TGTGCCAGCAGCTTATACAGACAAGAGACCCAGTACTTC.

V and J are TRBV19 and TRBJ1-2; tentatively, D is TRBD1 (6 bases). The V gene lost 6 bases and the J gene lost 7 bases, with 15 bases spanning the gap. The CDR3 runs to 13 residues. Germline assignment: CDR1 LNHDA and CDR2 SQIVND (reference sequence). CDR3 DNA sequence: TGTGCCAGTAGGAAAGGACAGATCTCTGGCTACACCTTC. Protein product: CASRKGQISGYTF.

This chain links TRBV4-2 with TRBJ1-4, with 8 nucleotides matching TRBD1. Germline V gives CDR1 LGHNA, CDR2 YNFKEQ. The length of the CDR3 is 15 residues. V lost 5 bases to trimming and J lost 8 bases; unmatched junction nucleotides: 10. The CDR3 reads CASSTAQGVGEKLFF. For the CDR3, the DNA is TGTGCCAGCAGCACCGCACAGGGGGTGGGAGAAAAACTGTTTTTT.

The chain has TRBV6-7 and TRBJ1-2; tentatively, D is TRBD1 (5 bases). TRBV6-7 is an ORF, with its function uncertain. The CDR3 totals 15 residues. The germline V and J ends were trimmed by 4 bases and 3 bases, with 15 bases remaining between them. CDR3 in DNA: TGTGCCAGCAGTTGGGGGGGGTACGGTCACTATGGCTACACCTTC. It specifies CASSWGGYGHYGYTF.

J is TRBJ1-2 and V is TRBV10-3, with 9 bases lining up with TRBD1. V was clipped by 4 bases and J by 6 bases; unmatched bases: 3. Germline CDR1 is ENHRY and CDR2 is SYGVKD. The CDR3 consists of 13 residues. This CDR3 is CAISGDRENGYTF. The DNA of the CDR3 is TGTGCCATCAGTGGGGACAGGGAAAATGGCTACACCTTC.

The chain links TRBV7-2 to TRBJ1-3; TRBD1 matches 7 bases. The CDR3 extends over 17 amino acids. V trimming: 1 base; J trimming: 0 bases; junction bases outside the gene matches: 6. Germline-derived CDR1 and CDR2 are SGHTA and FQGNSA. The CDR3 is CASSLGLGTASGNTIYF. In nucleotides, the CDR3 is TGTGCCAGCAGCTTAGGCCTGGGGACAGCCTCTGGAAACACCATATATTTT.

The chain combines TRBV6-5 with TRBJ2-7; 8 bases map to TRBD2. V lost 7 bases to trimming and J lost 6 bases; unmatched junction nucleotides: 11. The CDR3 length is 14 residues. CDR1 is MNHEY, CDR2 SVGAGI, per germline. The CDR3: CASTWTVGGAEQYF. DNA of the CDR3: TGTGCCAGCACATGGACAGTCGGGGGGGCCGAGCAGTACTTC.

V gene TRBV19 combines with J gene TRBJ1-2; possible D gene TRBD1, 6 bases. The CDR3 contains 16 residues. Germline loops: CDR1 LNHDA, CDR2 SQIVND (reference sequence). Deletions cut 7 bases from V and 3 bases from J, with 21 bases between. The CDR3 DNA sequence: TGTGCCAGTACTCCGGGTATCGGCAGGGGTTACTATGGCTACACCTTC. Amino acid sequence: CASTPGIGRGYYGYTF.